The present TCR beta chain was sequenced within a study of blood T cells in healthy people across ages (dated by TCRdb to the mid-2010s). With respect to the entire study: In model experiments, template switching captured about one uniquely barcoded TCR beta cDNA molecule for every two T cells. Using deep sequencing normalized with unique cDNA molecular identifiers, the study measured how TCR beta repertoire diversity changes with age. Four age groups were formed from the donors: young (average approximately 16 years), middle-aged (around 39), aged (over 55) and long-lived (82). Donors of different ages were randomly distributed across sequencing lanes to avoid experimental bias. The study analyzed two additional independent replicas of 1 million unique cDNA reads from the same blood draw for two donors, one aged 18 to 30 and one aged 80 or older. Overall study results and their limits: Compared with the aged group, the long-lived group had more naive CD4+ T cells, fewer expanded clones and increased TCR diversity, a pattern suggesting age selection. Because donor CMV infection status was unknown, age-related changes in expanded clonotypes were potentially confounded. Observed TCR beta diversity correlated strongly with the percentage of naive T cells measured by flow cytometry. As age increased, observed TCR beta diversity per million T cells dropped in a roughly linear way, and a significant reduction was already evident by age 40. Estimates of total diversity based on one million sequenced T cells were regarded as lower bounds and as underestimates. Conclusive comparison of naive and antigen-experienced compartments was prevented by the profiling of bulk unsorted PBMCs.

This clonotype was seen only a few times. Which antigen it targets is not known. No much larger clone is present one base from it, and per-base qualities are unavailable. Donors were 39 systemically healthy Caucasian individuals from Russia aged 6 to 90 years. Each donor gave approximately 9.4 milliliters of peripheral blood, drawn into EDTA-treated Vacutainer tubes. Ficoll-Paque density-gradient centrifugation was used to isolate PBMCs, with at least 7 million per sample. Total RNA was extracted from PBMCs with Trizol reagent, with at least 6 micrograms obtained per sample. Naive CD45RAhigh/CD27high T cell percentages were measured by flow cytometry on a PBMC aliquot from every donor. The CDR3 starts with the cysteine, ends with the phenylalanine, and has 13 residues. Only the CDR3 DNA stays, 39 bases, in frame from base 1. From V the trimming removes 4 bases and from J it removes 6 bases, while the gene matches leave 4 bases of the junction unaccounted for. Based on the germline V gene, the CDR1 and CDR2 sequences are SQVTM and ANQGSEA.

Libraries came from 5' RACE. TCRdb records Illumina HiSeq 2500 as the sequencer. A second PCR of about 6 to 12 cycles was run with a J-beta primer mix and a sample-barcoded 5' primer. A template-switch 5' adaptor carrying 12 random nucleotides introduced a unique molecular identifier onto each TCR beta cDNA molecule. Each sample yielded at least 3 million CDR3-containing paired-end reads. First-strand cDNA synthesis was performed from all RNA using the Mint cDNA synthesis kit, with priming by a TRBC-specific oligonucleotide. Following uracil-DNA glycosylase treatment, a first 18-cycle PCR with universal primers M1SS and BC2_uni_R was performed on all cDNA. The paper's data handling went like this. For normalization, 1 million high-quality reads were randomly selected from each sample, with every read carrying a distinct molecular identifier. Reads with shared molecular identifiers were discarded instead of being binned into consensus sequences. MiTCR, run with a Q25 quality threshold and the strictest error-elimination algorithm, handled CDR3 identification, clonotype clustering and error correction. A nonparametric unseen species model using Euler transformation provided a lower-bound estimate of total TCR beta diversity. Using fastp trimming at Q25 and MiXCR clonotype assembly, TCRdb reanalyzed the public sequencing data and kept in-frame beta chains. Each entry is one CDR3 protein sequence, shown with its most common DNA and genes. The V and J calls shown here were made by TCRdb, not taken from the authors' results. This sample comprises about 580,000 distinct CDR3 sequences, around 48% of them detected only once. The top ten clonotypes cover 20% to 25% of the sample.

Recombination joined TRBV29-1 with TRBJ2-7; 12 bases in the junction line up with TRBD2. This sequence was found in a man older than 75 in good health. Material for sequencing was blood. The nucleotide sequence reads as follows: TGCAGCGTTGCTAGCGGGAGGGTGGGCGAGCAGTACTTC. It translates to CSVASGRVGEQYF.